This record looks at one TCR beta chain sequence and its context. These data come from a study of beta chain features in type 1 diabetes. Germline CDR1 reads GTSNPN; CDR2 reads SVGIG (reference sequence). V was pared by 5 bases and J by 1 base, with 8 bases between. The CDR3 spans 12 residues. Expressed TCRB transcripts were sequenced, since all the RNA that had been isolated was reverse transcribed. Sequencing used immunoSEQ multiplex PCR; TCRdb keeps in-frame clones, though not all of them. The sample contains over 150,000 clones, roughly 8% of which appear only once. The sequence was collected from a man aged 18 to 29 in good health. The V call is TRBV30, the J call TRBJ1-1; TRBD1 is a possible D gene (6 bases). Sequencing used central memory CD4+ T cells from blood. The CDR3 nucleotides read TGTGCCTGGGGACAGAGGAACACTGAAGCTTTCTTT. It codes for CAWGQRNTEAFF.